Included here is one T cell receptor (beta chain) sequence, with context. Germline V lookup: CDR1 MNHEY, CDR2 SMNVEV (reference sequence). Trimming took 5 bases from V and 7 from J; bases not matched to a gene: 6. This CDR3 spans 14 amino acids. Here immunoSEQ multiplex PCR was the method, and the copy in TCRdb shows in-frame clones only, minus some. The table records around 200,000 clones, 91% of them present only once. This record belongs to a study of control samples from healthy donors and cancer patients. The genes are TRBV27 and TRBJ1-4, with 8 bases aligning to TRBD1. The sequence came from a woman aged 25 to 45 in good health. The sample was blood. CDR3 nucleotide sequence: TGTGCCAGCAGTGTACAGGGGGGAACTGAAAAACTGTTTTTT. It translates to CASSVQGGTEKLFF.